The present T cell receptor beta chain was sequenced within a study of OX40 agonist ivuxolimab in advanced cancers. Study-level background: While on treatment, patients had intravenous ivuxolimab at 0.01 to 10 mg/kg every 2 weeks.

The CDR3 extends over 13 amino acids. Germline V gene lookup returns CDR1 MNHEY and CDR2 SVGAGI. The V and J ends lost 5 bases and 4 bases respectively, with 9 bases between them. Regarding the study as a whole: Expanded clones were, on average, more numerous in CD8+ T cells than in CD4+. The work left the antigen specificity of expanded peripheral T cells undetermined. Blood T cells, both CD4+ and CD8+, expanded clonally by week 6 at 0.1 to 3.0 mg/kg.

Clones were sequenced by immunoSEQ multiplex PCR, and TCRdb holds only the in-frame ones, with some missing. This table has about 86,000 clones, less than 95% appearing once. Turning to this clone: The antigen is undetermined.

The source was CD4+ or CD8+ T cells sorted from blood, collected in a trial of the OX40 agonist ivuxolimab. This TCR was sampled from an adult with an advanced solid tumor such as melanoma, head and neck, liver or kidney cancer. The chain uses TRBV6-5 and TRBJ1-5, with no clear D. The CDR3 spells CASSGGPNQPQHF. CDR3 nucleotide sequence: TGTGCCAGCAGTGGTGGTCCGAATCAGCCCCAGCATTTT.